The 18 T cell receptor beta chains listed next were all sequenced from one sample in a study of OX40 agonist ivuxolimab in advanced cancers. Using immunoSEQ multiplex PCR, the repertoire was profiled, and TCRdb retains in-frame clones only, with some absent. The table has around 80,000 clones, 89% seen once. Sequences were derived from CD4+ or CD8+ T cells sorted from blood, sampled in a trial of the OX40 agonist ivuxolimab. The receptors derive from an adult with an advanced solid tumor such as melanoma, head and neck, liver or kidney cancer.

This clone was observed a single time. The chain has TRBV19 and TRBJ2-7, with D unclear. Trimming took 3 bases from V and 3 from J, leaving 12 bases between them. The length of the CDR3 is 14 residues. CDR1 LNHDA and CDR2 SQIVND come from the germline V gene (reference sequence). CDR3 nucleotides: TGTGCCAGTAGTATGAATTCCAAGGGCTACGAGCAGTACTTC. This encodes CASSMNSKGYEQYF.

The chain recombines TRBV30 with TRBJ1-1; no clear D. The CDR3 sequence is 16 residues long. Germline V gene lookup returns CDR1 GTSNPN and CDR2 SVGIG (reference sequence). Trimming pared 2 bases from V and 4 bases from J, leaving 20 bases between. The CDR3 spells CAWSNGGRQRITEAFF. Here the CDR3 DNA reads TGTGCCTGGAGTAACGGAGGGCGGCAGAGAATCACTGAAGCTTTCTTT.

The CDR3 protein is CASSSRYTNQPQHF. The CDR3, as DNA: TGTGCCAGTAGCTCTCGTTATACCAATCAGCCCCAGCATTTT. The V gene is TRBV19, the J gene TRBJ1-5; D call uncertain. Germline-derived CDR1 and CDR2 are LNHDA and SQIVND (reference sequence). Trimming removed 6 bases at V and 3 bases at J, with 12 bases between. The CDR3 is 14 amino acids.

The chain has TRBV5-1 and TRBJ1-1; D unclear. V was cut by 0 bases and J by 1 base, with 4 bases left in between. Looked up from germline, CDR1 is SGHRS and CDR2 is YFSETQ. The CDR3 runs to 13 residues. The CDR3 reads CASSLDRNTEAFF. The CDR3 coding sequence is TGCGCCAGCAGCTTGGACAGGAACACTGAAGCTTTCTTT.

J is TRBJ2-3 and V is TRBV5-1, with 10 bases matching TRBD2. Germline trimming cut 4 bases from V and 1 base from J; bases unmatched to any gene: 9. Germline V gene lookup returns CDR1 SGHRS and CDR2 YFSETQ. The CDR3 loop spans 17 amino acids. The CDR3 loop is CASSLGIAGGRTDTQYF. The CDR3 DNA sequence: TGCGCCAGCAGCCTAGGGATAGCGGGAGGCCGCACAGATACGCAGTATTTT.

This rearrangement joins TRBV18 to TRBJ2-5; perhaps TRBD2 as D (5 bases). This CDR3 region has 13 residues. V lost 3 bases and J lost 5, with 10 bases in between. Germline V gene data show CDR1 as KGHSH and CDR2 as LQKENI. This CDR3 is CASSPLGGETQYF. DNA of the CDR3: TGTGCCAGCTCACCTCTGGGCGGGGAGACCCAGTACTTC.

The rearrangement links TRBV5-1 to TRBJ2-1; perhaps TRBD2 as D (5 bases). V was shortened by 3 bases and J by 7 bases, with 20 bases between the two germline ends. This CDR3 has 16 residues. CDR1 and CDR2 from the germline V gene are SGHRS and YFSETQ. The CDR3 here is CASSSIGLGSGNEQFF. Written as DNA, the CDR3 is TGCGCCAGCAGCTCCATAGGACTGGGATCGGGGAATGAGCAGTTCTTC.

The gene calls are TRBV10-3 and TRBJ1-4; D gene unclear. The V end lost 2 bases, the J end lost 3 bases, and 4 bases lay between the germline ends. This CDR3 comprises 13 residues. Germline lookup yields CDR1 ENHRY and CDR2 SYGVKD. The CDR3 sequence: CAISEGANEKLFF. The CDR3 coding sequence is TGTGCCATCAGTGAGGGGGCTAATGAAAAACTGTTTTTT.

This chain links TRBV7-9 with TRBJ2-1, with TRBD1 identical over 8 bases. Trimming removed 1 base from V and 5 bases from J; junction bases left unmatched: 7. CDR1 and CDR2 from the germline V gene are SEHNR and FQNEAQ (reference sequence). CDR3 size: 16 residues. The CDR3 nucleotides are TGTGCCAGCAGCTTAGGTGCCAGGGGGCGTGACAATGAGCAGTTCTTC. It translates to CASSLGARGRDNEQFF.

The chain links TRBV6-5 to TRBJ2-5, with D possibly matching TRBD1 (7 bases). The germline gives CDR1 MNHEY, CDR2 SVGAGI. The CDR3 covers 15 residues. Trimming stripped 5 bases from V and 2 bases from J, with 15 bases between. CDR3 coding DNA: TGTGCCAGCAGTAAAGTGACAGGGAGGCAAGAGACCCAGTACTTC. Translated, it gives CASSKVTGRQETQYF.

The rearrangement links TRBV10-3 to TRBJ1-1; TRBD1 might be the D (6 bases). CDR3 length: 15 amino acids. Trimming stripped 4 bases from V and 3 bases from J, with 15 bases between. From germline, CDR1 is ENHRY and CDR2 SYGVKD. CDR3 protein: CAISGAANRDTEAFF. CDR3 DNA: TGTGCCATCAGTGGGGCGGCTAACAGGGACACTGAAGCTTTCTTT.

The CDR3 loop reads CASSLEEPKNTEAFF. The CDR3 nucleotides read TGTGCCAGCAGTTTAGAAGAACCCAAGAACACTGAAGCTTTCTTT. The chain carries TRBV27 and TRBJ1-1; no clear D. CDR1 and CDR2 from the germline V gene are MNHEY and SMNVEV (reference sequence). The CDR3 covers 15 residues. Trimming pared 2 bases from V and 1 base from J, leaving 11 bases between.

V is TRBV29-1 and J is TRBJ2-1, with 12 positions matching TRBD2. Germline values: CDR1 SQVTM, CDR2 ANQGSEA. The CDR3 totals 15 residues. The ends lost 2 bases at V and 2 bases at J; junction bases unmatched: 1. DNA for the CDR3: TGCAGCGTTGAACCTAGCGGGAGGGCCTACAATGAGCAGTTCTTC. Its protein is CSVEPSGRAYNEQFF.

The chain is built from TRBV6-5 and TRBJ2-6; 7 bases agree with TRBD2. The CDR3 length is 15 residues. CDR1 MNHEY and CDR2 SVGAGI come from the germline V gene. V shed 6 bases, J shed 2 bases, and the junction held 4 bases outside the gene matches. CDR3 coding DNA: TGTGCCAGCAGCAATCGGGGGGCTGGGGCCAACGTCCTGACTTTC. This sequence encodes CASSNRGAGANVLTF.

The gene calls are TRBV18 and TRBJ2-1, with 8 bases that match TRBD1. After removal of 4 bases from V and 6 bases from J, the junction contained 5 bases not matched to a gene. The CDR3 length is 14 residues. The germline gives CDR1 KGHSH, CDR2 LQKENI. CDR3 loop: CASSLGTGGNEQFF. CDR3 bases: TGTGCCAGCTCACTGGGGACAGGAGGCAATGAGCAGTTCTTC.

The V and J genes are TRBV7-6 and TRBJ1-6; D might be TRBD1 (6 bases). V was shortened by 5 bases and J by 12 bases, with 17 bases between the two germline ends. The CDR3 has 14 residues. The germline CDR1 and CDR2 sequences are SGHVS and FNYEAQ. CDR3 loop: CASSPTGARGPLHF. The CDR3 bases are TGTGCCAGCAGCCCTACAGGAGCCAGGGGACCCCTCCACTTT. Combining the CDR3 with reference TRBV7-6 and TRBJ1-6 gives the whole variable domain GAGVSQSPRYKVTKRGQDVALRCDPISGHVSLYWYRQALGQGPEFLTYFNYEAQQDKSGLPNDRFSAERPEGSISTLTIQRTEQRDSAMYRCASSPTGARGPLHFGNGTRLTVT.

V gene TRBV28 combines with J gene TRBJ2-7; 12 nucleotides agree with TRBD2. Germline V gives CDR1 MDHEN, CDR2 SYDVKM. The CDR3 spans 16 residues. The V gene end was trimmed by 2 bases and the J gene end by 4 bases; junction bases not matched to a gene: 6. The CDR3 reads CASSLRASGRDYEQYF. In DNA, the CDR3 is TGTGCCAGCAGTTTAAGGGCTAGCGGGAGGGATTACGAGCAGTACTTC.

The V gene is TRBV25-1, the J gene TRBJ1-2, with a weak D call TRBD1 (5 bases). Trimming pared 1 base from V and 0 bases from J, leaving 9 bases between. From germline, CDR1 is MGHDK and CDR2 SYGVNS. There are 15 residues in the CDR3. The CDR3 DNA follows: TGTGCCAGCAGTGAATCAACAGGAGCTAACTATGGCTACACCTTC. This gives the protein CASSESTGANYGYTF.